The 29 T cell receptor beta chains below were found in one sample sequenced in a study of blood T cells in healthy people across ages. With a J-beta primer mix and a sample-barcoded 5' primer, a second PCR ran about 6 to 11 cycles. TCRdb reprocessed the 5' RACE reads via MiXCR and lists one record per CDR3 protein. The sample holds 1.6 million or so distinct CDR3 sequences; 30% to 35% are singletons and the top ten take 11%. The sequenced sample was blood. The receptors shown here come from a woman aged 25-40 years in good health.

The chain combines TRBV27 with TRBJ2-1; weak D call: TRBD1 (5 bases). V lost 3 bases to trimming and J lost 3 bases, with 15 bases between them. This CDR3 has 16 amino acids. The germline gives CDR1 MNHEY, CDR2 SMNVEV (reference sequence). The CDR3 nucleotides read TGTGCCAGCAGTTTTGGGCAGGGCGGCTACTACAATGAGCAGTTCTTC. Translating gives CASSFGQGGYYNEQFF.

At least ten counts were recorded for this clonotype. CDR3 region: CSVGAPSLSDEQYF. Written as DNA, the CDR3 is TGCAGCGTTGGGGCCCCTAGCTTAAGCGACGAGCAGTACTTC. The V call is TRBV29-1, the J call TRBJ2-7; D perhaps matches TRBD2 (5 bases). Germline V gene data show CDR1 as SQVTM and CDR2 as ANQGSEA. The CDR3 runs 14 residues. V was trimmed by 4 bases and J by 5 bases, leaving 18 bases between them.

To note about this clonotype: A junction boundary mismatches the germline segment, possibly from a read error. J is TRBJ2-6 and V is TRBV28, with 8 bases identical to TRBD1. The CDR3 is 16 amino acids. The germline gives CDR1 MDHEN, CDR2 SYDVKM. CDR3 sequence: CASGTGFRSGANVRTF. Written as DNA, the CDR3 is TGTGCCAGCGGGACAGGCTTCCGCTCTGGGGCCAACGTCCGGACTTTC.

This clonotype was found a few times. V is TRBV5-6 and J is TRBJ2-7, with unresolved D. The V end lost 2 bases, the J end lost 7 bases, and 10 bases lay between the germline ends. Germline CDR1 reads SGHDT; CDR2 reads YYEEEE. The CDR3 sequence is 12 residues long. Here the CDR3 DNA reads TGTGCCAGCAGCTTAATCGACGGGGAGCAGTACTTC. Its protein product is CASSLIDGEQYF.

This clonotype has just one count. The chain links TRBV7-2 to TRBJ1-1; 10 bases fit TRBD1. Looked up from germline, CDR1 is SGHTA and CDR2 is FQGNSA. The CDR3 sequence is 15 residues long. With V trimmed by 5 bases and J by 2 bases, 5 bases remained unmatched. The CDR3 sequence is CASSQQTGGNTEAFF. The CDR3 DNA follows: TGTGCCAGCAGCCAACAGACAGGGGGCAACACTGAAGCTTTCTTT.

J is TRBJ2-5 and V is TRBV24-1, with D possibly matching TRBD1 (5 bases). The last part of the DNA fits TRBJ2-7 better; the J call may be wrong. Per germline, CDR1 KGHDR and CDR2 SFDVKD. The length of the CDR3 is 16 residues. CDR3 in amino acids: CATSDSLTTEPYEQYF. The CDR3 nucleotides read TGTGCCACCAGTGACTCCCTCACGACAGAACCCTACGAGCAGTACTTC.

This clonotype was found a few times. This chain joins TRBV12-3 or TRBV12-4 and TRBJ2-5; D may match TRBD1 or TRBD2 (5 bases each). The CDR3 is 16 amino acids. V shed 1 base and J shed 11 bases, with 23 bases lying between them. The CDR3 is CASSLGGGAWSNEQYF. DNA of the CDR3: TGTGCCAGCAGTTTAGGTGGGGGAGCTTGGTCCAATGAGCAGTACTTC.

Only a few counts were recorded for this clonotype. The chain uses TRBV4-1 and TRBJ1-1; D gene uncertain. CDR1 is MGHRA, CDR2 YSYEKL, per germline. The length of the CDR3 is 13 residues. Between the trimmed V and J ends, which lost 3 bases and 4 bases, there was a span of 9 bases. The CDR3 is CASSHGRTTEAFF. CDR3 sequence (DNA): TGCGCCAGCAGCCATGGACGGACCACTGAAGCTTTCTTT.

This clonotype was seen at least ten times. The chain has TRBV10-3 and TRBJ1-2, with 12 bases lining up with TRBD1. With V trimmed by 6 bases and J by 7 bases, 6 bases remained unmatched. The CDR3 extends over 14 amino acids. CDR1 is ENHRY, CDR2 SYGVKD, per germline. The CDR3 DNA follows: TGTGCCATCAGGAAGGGACAGGGGGCTCGTGGCTACACCTTC. Translated: CAIRKGQGARGYTF.

Note on this clonotype: Germline and junction disagree at one end, which may indicate a read error. V is TRBV6-4 and J is TRBJ2-1, with 9 positions matching TRBD2. This CDR3 has 17 amino acids. From germline, CDR1 is MRHNA and CDR2 SNTAGT. In DNA form, the CDR3 reads TGTGCCAGCAGGGACTCTTATAGCGGGAGCTCCTACAATGAGCAGTTCTTC. This sequence encodes CASRDSYSGSSYNEQFF.

This clonotype was observed a few times. V usage is TRBV9 and J usage is TRBJ1-2; D is possibly TRBD1 (5 bases). The ends were cut back, 3 bases at V and 1 base at J, with 10 bases in the middle. CDR1 is SGDLS, CDR2 YYNGEE, per germline. CDR3 length: 14 amino acids. CDR3 bases: TGTGCCAGCAGCGACGGGGACTTTAACTATGGCTACACCTTC. This translates into CASSDGDFNYGYTF.

This clonotype was observed a few times. The V and J genes are TRBV27 and TRBJ1-5, with 9 bases identical to TRBD1. This CDR3 spans 15 amino acids. With V trimmed by 6 bases and J by 6 bases, 9 bases remained unmatched. Germline V CDR1 and CDR2: MNHEY, SMNVEV (reference sequence). The chain's CDR3 is CASSPGTGSSQPQHF. The CDR3 DNA follows: TGTGCCAGCAGCCCCGGGACAGGGTCGAGTCAGCCCCAGCATTTT.

This clonotype was counted between two and nine times. This chain joins TRBV24-1 and TRBJ1-2, with a possible D match to TRBD1 (5 bases). Trimming left V 3 bases short and J 0 bases short, with 13 bases between. Germline CDR1 is KGHDR and CDR2 is SFDVKD. This CDR3 comprises 16 residues. This CDR3 is CATSDRGGTANYGYTF. The CDR3 DNA sequence: TGTGCCACCAGTGATAGGGGCGGCACTGCTAACTATGGCTACACCTTC.

This clonotype was counted at least ten times. This sequence joins TRBV29-1 and TRBJ1-2, with D possibly matching TRBD1 (5 bases). Germline CDR1 SQVTM, CDR2 ANQGSEA. Trimming took off 7 bases at V and 7 bases at J, with 13 bases between the two ends. The CDR3 extends over 11 amino acids. The CDR3 spells CSAREGPGYTF. The CDR3 DNA is TGCAGCGCACGGGAGGGGCCTGGCTACACCTTC.

The J gene is TRBJ2-7, the V gene TRBV30; D is possibly TRBD2 (6 bases). Trimming took off 5 bases at V and 0 bases at J, with 17 bases between the two ends. Germline V gene sequence: CDR1 GTSNPN, CDR2 SVGIG (reference sequence). This CDR3 region has 15 residues. CDR3 loop: CAWDSGTLSSYEQYF. CDR3 nucleotides: TGTGCCTGGGACTCCGGGACTCTCAGCTCCTACGAGCAGTACTTC.

This clonotype was counted a few times. This sequence joins TRBV7-2 and TRBJ1-2, with D maybe TRBD1 (5 bases). The germline V gene has CDR1 SGHTA and CDR2 FQGNSA. The CDR3 totals 15 residues. Trimming removed 0 bases from V and 6 bases from J, with 14 bases in between. The CDR3 sequence is CASSLALRGWDGYTF. The CDR3 DNA reads TGTGCCAGCAGCTTAGCGTTACGGGGCTGGGATGGCTACACCTTC.

A word on this clonotype: The junction and the germline gene differ at one end; a read error may be behind it. The CDR3: CASSLVGTTTDTQYF. The CDR3 DNA reads TGTGCCAGCAGCTTAGTAGGGACCACCACAGATACGCAGTATTTT. The chain joins TRBV5-1 to TRBJ2-3; D might be TRBD1 or TRBD2, each matching 5 bases. This CDR3 has 15 residues. In germline, CDR1 is SGHRS, CDR2 YFSETQ.

This clonotype was detected a few times. This sequence joins TRBV7-8 and TRBJ1-4, with 9 bases matching TRBD1. The junction had 4 bases not matched to a gene; V was cut back by 1 base and J by 7 bases. CDR1 is SGHVS, CDR2 FQNEAQ, per germline. The CDR3 sequence is 15 residues long. In DNA, the CDR3 is TGTGCCAGCAGCTTAGTTGCGACAGGGGGTGAAAAACTGTTTTTT. Encoded protein: CASSLVATGGEKLFF.

CDR3 DNA: TGTGCCAGCTCACCCGGGGGGATGACTAATGAGCAGTTCTTC. Its protein is CASSPGGMTNEQFF. This chain joins TRBV18 and TRBJ2-1, with 7 bases fitting TRBD2. Trimming at V came to 3 bases and at J to 7 bases, leaving 6 bases not matched to a gene. In germline, CDR1 is KGHSH, CDR2 LQKENI. This CDR3 has 14 residues.

The rearrangement links TRBV28 to TRBJ1-1; D possibly corresponds to TRBD1 (6 bases). CDR1 MDHEN and CDR2 SYDVKM come from the germline V gene. V shed 8 bases and J shed 6 bases, with 22 bases lying between them. The CDR3 has 15 amino acids. CDR3 coding DNA: TGTGCCAGCGCACCGCGCGGAGGGGGGCCCCCTGAAGCTTTCTTT. This translates into CASAPRGGGPPEAFF.

V usage is TRBV13 and J usage is TRBJ2-5; 8 bases are shared with TRBD1. The DNA matches TRBJ2-7 better at its end, which makes the J call doubtful. The CDR3 loop spans 12 amino acids. Germline CDR1 is PRHDT and CDR2 is FYEKMQ (reference sequence). In DNA form, the CDR3 reads TGTGCCAGCAGTCACAGGGGGATCGAGCAGTACTTC. This gives the protein CASSHRGIEQYF.

This clonotype showed up just a few times. The V call is TRBV5-6, the J call TRBJ2-1, with D perhaps matching TRBD1 (6 bases). This CDR3 spans 13 amino acids. Trimming removed 4 bases at V and 10 bases at J, with 15 bases between. Per the germline V gene, CDR1 is SGHDT and CDR2 is YYEEEE. CDR3 protein: CASSGSWGREQFF. As DNA, the CDR3 is TGTGCCAGCAGCGGAAGTTGGGGGCGGGAGCAGTTCTTC.

The CDR3 DNA follows: TGTGCCAGCAGTTCCTCCCCAAGCACTGAAGCTTTCTTT. This codes for CASSSSPSTEAFF. The chain carries TRBV28 and TRBJ1-1; no reliable D call. This CDR3 is built from 13 residues. CDR1 MDHEN and CDR2 SYDVKM come from the germline V gene. With 4 bases removed from V and 4 bases from J, the gap between germline ends came to 10 bases.

In this sample, this clonotype turned up a few times. The chain couples TRBV6-5 to TRBJ2-2; D assignment may be TRBD1 or TRBD2 (5 bases each). This CDR3 has 14 amino acids. V shed 0 bases and J shed 7 bases, with 9 bases lying between them. CDR1 MNHEY and CDR2 SVGAGI come from the germline V gene. The chain's CDR3 is CASSYSVGVGELFF. The DNA for the CDR3 is TGTGCCAGCAGTTACTCGGTGGGGGTCGGGGAGCTGTTTTTT.

This clonotype showed up many times. The chain combines TRBV29-1 with TRBJ1-2; a possible D gene is TRBD1 (5 bases). V was shortened by 2 bases and J by 5 bases, with 12 bases between the two germline ends. This CDR3 comprises 13 residues. CDR1 is SQVTM and CDR2 is ANQGSEA in the germline V gene. CDR3 nucleotide sequence: TGCAGCGTTGAACATCGCGGGGGATATGGCTACACCTTC. This gives the protein CSVEHRGGYGYTF.

This chain links TRBV13 with TRBJ2-1; D call uncertain. The CDR3 has 15 amino acids. The V and J ends lost 6 bases and 2 bases respectively, with 14 bases between them. In germline, CDR1 is PRHDT, CDR2 FYEKMQ (reference sequence). This CDR3 reads CASRRSAGTYNEQFF. DNA of the CDR3: TGTGCCAGCAGGAGGTCGGCAGGTACCTACAATGAGCAGTTCTTC.

A word on this clonotype: At one boundary the junction diverges from the germline segment, which might be a read error. The rearrangement uses TRBV7-2 and TRBJ2-5; 11 nucleotides line up with TRBD1. The germline V gene has CDR1 SGHTA and CDR2 FQGNSA. This CDR3 comprises 15 residues. The CDR3 here is CAGSFAGQGVETQYF. DNA of the CDR3: TGTGCCGGCAGCTTCGCGGGACAGGGGGTGGAGACCCAGTACTTC.

This clonotype was seen a few times. The chain combines TRBV6-1 with TRBJ2-7, with D perhaps assigned TRBD1 or TRBD2 (5 bases each). The CDR3 has 14 residues. V shed 3 bases and J shed 2 bases, with 11 bases lying between them. Germline V gives CDR1 MNHNS, CDR2 SASEGT. CDR3 sequence: CASSDGGRPYEQYF. Here the CDR3 DNA reads TGTGCCAGCAGTGATGGGGGACGCCCCTACGAGCAGTACTTC.

This chain links TRBV6-6 with TRBJ2-5; 8 nucleotides match TRBD2. The junction had 5 bases not matched to a gene; V was cut back by 4 bases and J by 4 bases. The germline gives CDR1 MNHNY, CDR2 SVGAGI (reference sequence). CDR3 length equals 14 residues. The CDR3 DNA sequence: TGTGCCAGCAGTTGCTCTGGGACTAGAGAGACCCAGTACTTC. Its protein product is CASSCSGTRETQYF.